This T cell receptor beta chain came from a study of CD8+ T cells in alopecia areata. Turning to the study itself: Tofacitinib administration to treated patients was oral, at 5 to 10 mg twice daily. Severity of treated patients was scored by affected scalp percentage. Tofacitinib administration persisted for 6 to 18 months, succeeded by 6 months off drug.

Treatment noted: oral pan-JAK inhibitor, 5-10 mg twice daily. In alopecia areata patients, both lesional scalp punch biopsies and peripheral blood were collected. TCR sequencing used cDNA made by reverse transcription of extracted RNA. Data came from immunoSEQ multiplex PCR; TCRdb stores just in-frame clones and leaves some out. The table lists some 42,000 clones, roughly 89% of them singletons. Trimming stripped 3 bases from V and 4 bases from J, with 20 bases between. Germline V lookup: CDR1 KGHSH, CDR2 LQKENI. The CDR3 covers 17 residues. Sample: CD8+ T cells sorted from blood, taken at week 24, from a patient treated with tofacitinib. The gene calls are TRBV18 and TRBJ2-3; perhaps TRBD1 as D (6 bases). This TCR derives from a human donor with alopecia areata. CDR3 sequence: CASSPYHRASGADTQYF. The CDR3 DNA reads TGTGCCAGCTCACCCTACCACAGGGCCTCCGGCGCAGATACGCAGTATTTT.